This T cell receptor (beta chain) appears in the sequencing data of a study of T-cell reconstitution after alpha-beta-depleted transplantation in children. This clonotype has a count of ten or more. For TCRbeta, the library was prepared with unique molecular identifiers. From the PCR reads, TCRdb called clonotypes with MiXCR, one entry per CDR3 protein. This table has 130,000 to 150,000 distinct CDR3 sequences, 8.8% appearing once. V was pared by 7 bases and J by 6 bases, with 10 bases between. This CDR3 comprises 12 residues. Germline CDR1 MDHEN, CDR2 SYDVKM. The sample here was PBMCs, mostly from graft donor cells, taken 180 days after TCRalphabeta/CD19-depleted stem cell transplant. This TCR was recovered from a female patient aged 2-10 years who had a stem cell transplant for congenital amegakaryocytic thrombocytopenia, so the T cells may come from the graft donor. The V call is TRBV28, the J call TRBJ1-5, with D unresolved. The CDR3 coding sequence is TGTGCCAGCACCCCCGATCGTCAGCCCCAGCATTTT. Translating gives CASTPDRQPQHF.